Below, 24 T cell receptor beta chains from the same sample are listed, as sequenced in a study of shared clonotypes between healthy human individuals. Clones were sequenced by immunoSEQ multiplex PCR, and TCRdb holds only the in-frame ones, with some missing. The sample lists about 2.4 million clones; approximately 93% were seen once. Material for sequencing was naive CD4+ T cells from PBMCs. Subset defined: CD45RA+ positively selected. Receptors were obtained from a man younger than 30 in good health. Some clones in this sample may be carry-over from other donors' samples.

This chain connects TRBV18 to TRBJ2-1; 11 nucleotides line up with TRBD2. Germline V CDR1 and CDR2: KGHSH, LQKENI. The CDR3 has 17 amino acids. V lost 4 bases, J lost 9 bases, and 14 bases stayed unmatched. CDR3 sequence: CASSLLAGGRFMSEQFF. The DNA of the CDR3 is TGTGCCAGCTCACTGTTAGCGGGAGGGCGATTTATGAGTGAGCAGTTCTTC.

The rearrangement joins TRBV29-1 to TRBJ2-7; 9 bases line up with TRBD1. V trimming: 4 bases; J trimming: 6 bases; junction bases outside the gene matches: 4. The CDR3 is 12 amino acids. Germline CDR1 SQVTM, CDR2 ANQGSEA. The CDR3 loop reads CSVGGQGIEQYF. Written as DNA, the CDR3 is TGCAGCGTTGGTGGACAGGGGATCGAGCAGTACTTC.

This chain connects TRBV4-3 to TRBJ1-2; 7 bases agree with TRBD1. The ends lost 4 bases at V and 4 bases at J; junction bases unmatched: 9. Germline V gene lookup returns CDR1 LGHNA and CDR2 YSLEER. The CDR3 consists of 15 residues. CDR3 in amino acids: CASSRLRQGPYGYTF. The CDR3 coding sequence is TGCGCCAGCAGCCGGCTAAGACAGGGACCCTATGGCTACACCTTC.

The chain is built from TRBV5-5 and TRBJ2-3; 7 nucleotides match TRBD2. With 0 bases clipped from V and 4 bases from J, the junction kept 5 bases outside the gene matches. The CDR3 runs 15 residues. CDR1 is SGHKS and CDR2 is YYEKEE in the germline V gene (reference sequence). The CDR3 protein is CASSLGTRVADTQYF. Written as DNA, the CDR3 is TGTGCCAGCAGCTTGGGGACTAGAGTCGCAGATACGCAGTATTTT.

The gene calls are TRBV19 and TRBJ2-1, with TRBD1 identical over 9 bases. Germline trimming cut 5 bases from V and 8 bases from J; bases unmatched to any gene: 7. CDR3 size: 14 residues. The V gene's germline CDR1 is LNHDA and CDR2 SQIVND (reference sequence). CDR3 nucleotide sequence: TGTGCCAGTAGTTCCGGGGACAGGGACCATGAGCAGTTCTTC. This encodes CASSSGDRDHEQFF. Complete variable domain (other parts from reference TRBV19 and TRBJ2-1): DGGITQSPKYLFRKEGQNVTLSCEQNLNHDAMYWYRQDPGQGLRLIYYSQIVNDFQKGDIAEGYSVSREKKESFPLTVTSAQKNPTAFYLCASSSGDRDHEQFFGPGTRLTVL.

The chain has TRBV27 and TRBJ2-7; 9 nucleotides align to TRBD2. The trim removed 0 bases at V and 3 bases at J, leaving 3 bases unmatched. Germline V lookup: CDR1 MNHEY, CDR2 SMNVEV (reference sequence). This CDR3 region has 15 residues. The CDR3 is CASSLSPAGGYEQYF. In DNA form, the CDR3 reads TGTGCCAGCAGTTTATCACCAGCGGGAGGCTACGAGCAGTACTTC.

The V call is TRBV13, the J call TRBJ2-5, with TRBD2 identical over 7 bases. CDR1 is PRHDT and CDR2 is FYEKMQ in the germline V gene (reference sequence). CDR3 length: 14 residues. Trimming at V came to 7 bases and at J to 4 bases, leaving 9 bases not matched to a gene. CDR3 loop: CASIGAGVGETQYF. CDR3 nucleotides: TGTGCCAGCATCGGCGCGGGAGTAGGAGAGACCCAGTACTTC. Based on the CDR3 plus reference TRBV13 and TRBJ2-5, the full variable domain is AAGVIQSPRHLIKEKRETATLKCYPIPRHDTVYWYQQGPGQDPQFLISFYEKMQSDKGSIPDRFSAQQFSDYHSELNMSSLELGDSALYFCASIGAGVGETQYFGPGTRLLVL.

Concerning this clone: The identical CDR3 is also encoded by other nucleotide sequences in the sample. The chain links TRBV7-2 to TRBJ1-5, with D possibly TRBD1 on 6 matching bases. With 2 bases removed from V and 4 bases from J, the gap between germline ends came to 9 bases. The CDR3 sequence is 14 residues long. Germline CDR1 reads SGHTA; CDR2 reads FQGNSA. This CDR3 reads CASSLSRGNQPQHF. CDR3 nucleotides: TGTGCCAGCAGCTTATCCAGGGGTAATCAGCCCCAGCATTTT.

The chain uses TRBV7-3 and TRBJ2-3; D not certain. The V gene's germline CDR1 is SGHTA and CDR2 FQGTGA. The CDR3 consists of 15 residues. V was shortened by 5 bases and J by 2 bases, with 14 bases between the two germline ends. The CDR3: CASSPPHPVTDTQYF. The CDR3 DNA reads TGTGCCAGCAGCCCTCCTCACCCCGTCACAGATACGCAGTATTTT.

The V call is TRBV6-6, the J call TRBJ2-1; D is undetermined. Germline-derived CDR1 and CDR2 are MNHNY and SVGAGI (reference sequence). Trimming left V 8 bases short and J 4 bases short, with 15 bases between. The CDR3 is made up of 14 amino acids. CDR3 sequence reads: CASGTERLYNEQFF. The CDR3 nucleotides read TGTGCCAGCGGAACAGAAAGGCTATACAATGAGCAGTTCTTC.

The chain employs TRBV29-1 and TRBJ1-5, with no clear D. V lost 6 bases and J lost 3, with 12 bases in between. Germline V gene data show CDR1 as SQVTM and CDR2 as ANQGSEA. The CDR3 is made up of 13 amino acids. CDR3 protein: CSVGWGNNQPQHF. Here the CDR3 DNA reads TGCAGCGTAGGATGGGGTAACAATCAGCCCCAGCATTTT.

This clone was seen a single time. The J gene is TRBJ2-1, the V gene TRBV5-4; D is perhaps TRBD2 (7 bases). The CDR3 is 15 amino acids. Germline V lookup: CDR1 SGHNT, CDR2 YYREEE (reference sequence). Trimming pared 2 bases from V and 4 bases from J, leaving 13 bases between. CDR3 sequence: CASSLEEGGYNEQFF. CDR3 DNA: TGTGCCAGCAGCTTAGAAGAGGGGGGGTACAATGAGCAGTTCTTC.

V usage is TRBV7-2 and J usage is TRBJ2-3, with 12 positions matching TRBD2. CDR1 and CDR2 from the germline V gene are SGHTA and FQGNSA. CDR3 length equals 15 residues. V dropped 4 bases and J dropped 6; count of bases not matched to a gene: 5. As DNA, the CDR3 is TGTGCCAGCAGCTCACTAGCGGGAGGCGGGGATACGCAGTATTTT. Its protein product is CASSSLAGGGDTQYF.

The chain carries TRBV5-6 and TRBJ1-2; TRBD1 matches 8 bases. The CDR3 spans 14 residues. J lost 5 bases, V lost 1 base, and 4 bases had no gene match. Germline assignment: CDR1 SGHDT and CDR2 YYEEEE. CDR3 DNA: TGTGCCAGCAGCTTGACAGGGGGGAGATATGGCTACACCTTC. This encodes CASSLTGGRYGYTF.

The V gene is TRBV7-3, the J gene TRBJ1-2; possible D gene TRBD1, 5 bases. Looked up from germline, CDR1 is SGHTA and CDR2 is FQGTGA. The V end lost 5 bases, the J end lost 4 bases, and 14 bases lay between the germline ends. The CDR3 is 14 amino acids. CDR3 region: CASSPSGGPYGYTF. The CDR3 bases are TGTGCCAGCAGCCCCTCGGGGGGACCCTATGGCTACACCTTC.

This rearrangement joins TRBV7-2 to TRBJ2-5, with 9 bases lining up with TRBD2. The closer fit of TRBJ2-7 to the DNA end suggests the J call may be wrong. The CDR3 has 15 residues. In germline, CDR1 is SGHTA, CDR2 FQGNSA. The CDR3 bases are TGTGCCAGCAGGCCTCGTAGCGGGAGTTGGTACGAGCAGTACTTC. It encodes CASRPRSGSWYEQYF.

The V call is TRBV18, the J call TRBJ2-5, with 7 bases identical to TRBD1. The CDR3 extends over 15 amino acids. Germline CDR1 is KGHSH and CDR2 is LQKENI. The V segment lost 3 bases and the J segment 1 base; nucleotides outside the gene matches: 5. The CDR3 protein is CASSPRGQPQETQYF. CDR3 in DNA: TGTGCCAGCTCACCGAGGGGACAGCCCCAAGAGACCCAGTACTTC.

This clone was seen more than once but under ten times. This same CDR3 is encoded by further DNA sequences in the sample. This chain connects TRBV5-1 to TRBJ2-7, with 8 bases matching TRBD1. After removal of 0 bases from V and 3 bases from J, the junction contained 2 bases not matched to a gene. The CDR3 is 14 residues long. Germline V gene sequence: CDR1 SGHRS, CDR2 YFSETQ. CDR3 amino acids: CASSLGQGIYEQYF. CDR3 nucleotide sequence: TGCGCCAGCAGCTTGGGACAGGGGATCTACGAGCAGTACTTC. The complete variable domain, with remaining parts taken from reference TRBV5-1 and TRBJ2-7, reads KAGVTQTPRYLIKTRGQQVTLSCSPISGHRSVSWYQQTPGQGLQFLFEYFSETQRNKGNFPGRFSGRQFSNSRSEMNVSTLELGDSALYLCASSLGQGIYEQYFGPGTRLTVT.

This sequence joins TRBV5-1 and TRBJ1-1; D is possibly TRBD1 (5 bases). The V end lost 5 bases, the J end lost 1 base, and 12 bases lay between the germline ends. Germline loops: CDR1 SGHRS, CDR2 YFSETQ. This CDR3 is built from 14 residues. The CDR3 DNA reads as TGCGCCAGCAGACAGGTCCCTTCGAACACTGAAGCTTTCTTT. Protein: CASRQVPSNTEAFF.

V usage is TRBV5-1 and J usage is TRBJ1-2; D gene uncertain. The CDR3 totals 14 residues. The V end was cut by 4 bases, the J end by 5 bases, with 15 bases between. CDR1 and CDR2 from the germline V gene are SGHRS and YFSETQ. The CDR3 region has the DNA TGCGCCAGCAGCCCTACAAGGGCGGGATATGGCTACACCTTC. This encodes CASSPTRAGYGYTF.

This clone was recorded only once. V and J are TRBV2 and TRBJ2-2; maybe TRBD2 (5 bases). The germline V and J ends were trimmed by 3 bases and 7 bases, with 12 bases remaining between them. CDR3 size: 14 residues. In germline, CDR1 is SNHLY, CDR2 FYNNEI. As DNA, the CDR3 is TGTGCCAGCAGTGACAACGGGGTGAGCGGGGAGCTGTTTTTT. As protein: CASSDNGVSGELFF.

This rearrangement joins TRBV7-2 to TRBJ1-2; maybe TRBD1 (5 bases). CDR1 and CDR2 from the germline V gene are SGHTA and FQGNSA. The CDR3 covers 17 residues. The V end lost 6 bases, the J end lost 0 bases, and 20 bases lay between the germline ends. The CDR3 sequence: CASRGTSNNYTNYGYTF. In DNA, the CDR3 is TGTGCCAGCAGGGGGACCTCCAACAATTATACTAACTATGGCTACACCTTC.

The chain joins TRBV28 to TRBJ1-3; D not resolved. Trimming removed 4 bases from V and 4 bases from J, with 14 bases in between. This CDR3 is built from 15 residues. The V gene's germline CDR1 is MDHEN and CDR2 SYDVKM. CDR3 region: CASSSFAGLGNTIYF. CDR3 bases: TGTGCCAGCAGTTCCTTCGCCGGGTTGGGAAACACCATATATTTT.

The chain employs TRBV5-5 and TRBJ1-1; possible D gene TRBD1, 5 bases. CDR3 size: 13 residues. V lost 0 bases, J lost 7 bases, and 10 bases lay in between. Germline V gives CDR1 SGHKS, CDR2 YYEKEE (reference sequence). CDR3: CASSLGWTNEAFF. As DNA, the CDR3 is TGTGCCAGCAGCTTGGGTTGGACAAATGAAGCTTTCTTT. The full variable domain, with the rest looked up from reference TRBV5-5 and TRBJ1-1, is DAGVTQSPTHLIKTRGQQVTLRCSPISGHKSVSWYQQVLGQGPQFIFQYYEKEERGRGNFPDRFSARQFPNYSSELNVNALLLGDSALYLCASSLGWTNEAFFGQGTRLTVV.